The 9 T cell receptor beta chains reported below all come from one sample, sequenced in a study of technical replicates of blood from several donors. TCRdb's table, derived via immunoSEQ multiplex PCR, lists solely in-frame clones and lacks some. The table includes more than 65,000 clones, 95% to 97% detected once. Sample: T cells isolated from PBMCs. These receptors originate from a human donor in good health.

CDR3 nucleotide sequence: TGTGCCAGCAGCTTCGCGGCGTGGGGCACAGATACGCAGTATTTT. It yields the protein CASSFAAWGTDTQYF. The V gene is TRBV7-9, the J gene TRBJ2-3, with D uncertain. Per germline, CDR1 SEHNR and CDR2 FQNEAQ (reference sequence). The CDR3 is made up of 15 amino acids. V was trimmed by 3 bases and J by 1 base, leaving 11 bases between them.

This CDR3 reads CASSERGPGNTEAFF. Here the CDR3 DNA reads TGTGCCAGCAGTGAAAGGGGGCCGGGGAACACTGAAGCTTTCTTT. The chain combines TRBV6-1 with TRBJ1-1; TRBD1 agrees at 7 bases. Germline CDR1 MNHNS, CDR2 SASEGT. The V and J ends lost 2 bases and 1 base, in that order; junction bases with no gene match: 4. CDR3 length equals 15 residues.

The rearrangement uses TRBV10-3 and TRBJ2-7; the match to TRBD1 covers 7 bases. CDR1 is ENHRY and CDR2 is SYGVKD in the germline V gene. The CDR3 has 15 residues. The trim removed 5 bases at V and 3 bases at J, leaving 10 bases unmatched. The CDR3 loop reads CAISRRQGKDYEQYF. The CDR3 DNA is TGTGCCATCAGTCGGAGACAGGGCAAGGACTACGAGCAGTACTTC.

This chain joins TRBV6-1 and TRBJ2-3; D perhaps matches TRBD1 (6 bases). This CDR3 region has 14 residues. V was clipped by 10 bases and J by 0 bases, with 14 bases between them. Germline values: CDR1 MNHNS, CDR2 SASEGT. The CDR3 region has the DNA TGTGCCACCACGACAGGACCTAGCACAGATACGCAGTATTTT. The encoded protein is CATTTGPSTDTQYF.

This CDR3 reads CASSPSNAKEETQYF. CDR3 sequence (DNA): TGTGCCAGCTCACCAAGTAACGCTAAAGAAGAGACCCAGTACTTC. The chain joins TRBV18 to TRBJ2-5; D is uncertain. Germline CDR1 is KGHSH and CDR2 is LQKENI. V was cut by 2 bases and J by 3 bases, with 13 bases left in between. This CDR3 is built from 15 residues.

The chain employs TRBV9 and TRBJ1-1; D ambiguous. The CDR3 covers 13 residues. The V gene lost 7 bases and the J gene lost 4 bases, with 14 bases spanning the gap. Germline V CDR1 and CDR2: SGDLS, YYNGEE. CDR3 sequence: CASGRTEGTEAFF. As DNA, the CDR3 is TGTGCCAGCGGCCGGACGGAGGGCACTGAAGCTTTCTTT. Using reference TRBV9 and TRBJ1-1 for the parts outside the CDR3, the full variable domain is DSGVTQTPKHLITATGQRVTLRCSPRSGDLSVYWYQQSLDQGLQFLIQYYNGEERAKGNILERFSAQQFPDLHSELNLSSLELGDSALYFCASGRTEGTEAFFGQGTRLTVV.

The chain is built from TRBV11-3 and TRBJ1-1; D is undetermined. The V end was cut by 0 bases, the J end by 1 base, with 9 bases between. Germline lookup yields CDR1 SGHNT and CDR2 YENEEA. CDR3 length: 15 amino acids. The CDR3 region has the DNA TGTGCCAGCAGCTTAGACCATTACTCGAACACTGAAGCTTTCTTT. Protein sequence: CASSLDHYSNTEAFF.

V gene TRBV28 combines with J gene TRBJ1-1, with 9 bases fitting TRBD1. V lost 5 bases to trimming and J lost 1 base; unmatched junction nucleotides: 2. Germline CDR1 and CDR2: MDHEN and SYDVKM. CDR3 length: 14 amino acids. The CDR3 spells CASSQTGGNTEAFF. The CDR3 DNA sequence: TGTGCCAGCAGTCAGACAGGGGGGAACACTGAAGCTTTCTTT.

The chain links TRBV5-4 to TRBJ2-7; 9 bases align to TRBD1. The V gene's germline CDR1 is SGHNT and CDR2 YYREEE (reference sequence). The J segment lost 6 bases and the V segment lost 3 bases, leaving 10 bases of the junction unmatched. The CDR3 runs to 15 residues. CDR3 sequence (DNA): TGTGCCAGCAGCTCCGGGACAGGGTTACCCGGCGAGCAGTACTTC. It encodes CASSSGTGLPGEQYF.